This T cell receptor beta chain stems from a study of blood T cell repertoires in COVID-19 (dated by TCRdb to about 2020). Concerning the study at large: Samples from collaborators originated in the United States, Italy and Spain and spanned both the acute and convalescent phases of COVID-19. Subjects who had been exposed to COVID-19, were actively infected with it, or had recovered from it provided the deeply sampled blood TCRbeta repertoires that made up the dataset. The sample metadata nearly always contained a de-identified subject ID, COVID-19 status, age in years and sex. The repertoires were made available in a free public database intended to serve as a resource for research on the immune response to SARS-CoV-2. The prospective study material was composed of cDNA or gDNA derived from T cells, B-cell-depleted T cells, or PBMCs. Samples came from the ongoing ImmuneRACE study (first 160 participants) plus 1,254 subjects from 6 global collaborators. HLA class I and class II types, where available, came from metadata supplied by the sample provider rather than from assay-based typing. Overall study results and their limits: The amount of clinical and demographic metadata varied by source and participant and was provided uncurated.

Relative to germline, V is missing 5 bases and J is missing 7 bases, with 5 bases of the junction outside any gene match. From a lookup of the germline V gene, CDR1 and CDR2 are SGHTA and FQGNSA. Including cysteine and phenylalanine, the CDR3 has 15 amino acids. The CDR3 DNA has 45 bases and is translated from base 1. A second Seattle source provided samples from volunteer blood donors who had recovered from COVID-19. Collaborating institutions collected whole blood in K2EDTA tubes following their own protocols. For TCRbeta analysis, collaborators shipped samples as frozen whole blood, isolated PBMCs, or DNA extracted from either of those sample types. Remarks on this clone: This receptor's antigen is unknown. Base qualities are not recorded, but no much larger clone differs from it by a single base.

TCRbeta CDR3 regions were amplified from genomic DNA by means of the immunoSEQ Assay, a bias-controlled multiplex PCR. Turning to the authors' computational methods: Nucleated cell counts per sample were estimated from amplification of reference gene primers within the assay. To quantify the absolute abundance of each unique TCRbeta CDR3 rearrangement, sequence reads were collapsed and filtered. For each sample, productive Simpson clonality was calculated as the square root of Simpson's diversity index over productive rearrangements. The table was pulled from immuneACCESS by TCRdb, which kept in-frame rearrangements only. Such tables lose some clones; where checked, under half of the loss comes from unresolved V genes, and the rest has no known cause. That table is the source of V, J and clone size, and D and trimming were worked out from the DNA. This sample is represented by 150,000 to 200,000 clones; 70% to 85% of them were singletons. The ten largest clones take up about 1.2% of the sample.

The TCR was taken from a man aged 55 to 70 who had recovered from COVID-19. The rearranged chain carries TRBV7-2 and TRBJ1-6; TRBD1 matches 10 bases in the middle. Sequencing used peripheral blood. This receptor carries the CDR3 CASSPRTGGNSPLHF. The sequenced DNA is TGTGCCAGCAGCCCGCGGACAGGGGGAAATTCACCCCTCCACTTT.